Listed here are 9 T cell receptor beta chains from one sample, sequenced in a study of T-cell reconstitution after alpha-beta-depleted transplantation in children (dated by TCRdb to about 2016). The sample's time point label, decoded: day 60 (about 2 months) after transplantation. The sample's treatment or condition label, in plain terms: allogeneic hematopoietic cell transplantation with graft depleted of TCRalphabeta T cells and CD19 B cells. The library came from PCR. Sequencing instrument: Illumina HiSeq 2500. TCR library preparation used molecular barcoding, with unique molecular identifiers applied to normalize quantification of the TCRbeta repertoire. Using fastp at Q25 and MiXCR, TCRdb reprocessed the public reads and kept productive beta chains. For every CDR3 protein sequence, its rows merge into one entry that carries the most common genes and DNA. The sample contains 40,000 to 60,000 distinct CDR3 sequences, around 9% of them found a single time. 25% to 30% of the sample is held by the ten biggest clonotypes.

The material sequenced was PBMCs, mostly from graft donor cells, taken 60 days after TCRalphabeta/CD19-depleted stem cell transplant. These receptors all come from a male patient aged 2 to 9 who had a stem cell transplant for chronic granulomatous disease, so the T cells may come from the graft donor.

The CDR3 reads CASCLGYSGTAYGYTF. In nucleotides, the CDR3 is TGTGCCAGCTGTTTAGGGTATTCCGGGACAGCTTATGGCTACACCTTC. The chain carries TRBV2 and TRBJ1-2, with 7 positions matching TRBD1. The CDR3 runs 16 residues. J gave up 5 bases and V 8 bases, and 17 bases lay outside the gene matches. From germline, CDR1 is SNHLY and CDR2 FYNNEI.

This clonotype was picked up many times. The genes are TRBV1 and TRBJ1-2; the table's D call, TRBD1, has no DNA check behind it. TRBV1 is classified as a pseudogene. The CDR3 runs to 15 residues. The CDR3 region is CTSSQDGQGHYGYTF. The CDR3 nucleotides read TGCACCAGCAGCCAAGATGGCCAGGGTCACTATGGCTACACCTTC.

Only a few counts were recorded for this clonotype. V and J are TRBV20-1 and TRBJ2-3, with 8 positions matching TRBD1. In germline, CDR1 is DFQATT, CDR2 SNEGSKA (reference sequence). CDR3 length equals 15 residues. V lost 0 bases and J lost 3; bases outside the gene matches: 5. Written as DNA, the CDR3 is TGCAGTGCTAGAGATTCCAGGGGGCAAACAGATACGCAGTATTTT. The encoded protein is CSARDSRGQTDTQYF.

This clonotype was found many times. The chain recombines TRBV20-1 with TRBJ2-1, with D possibly being TRBD2 (6 bases). Germline loops: CDR1 DFQATT, CDR2 SNEGSKA (reference sequence). The CDR3 runs to 12 residues. V was pared by 6 bases and J by 9 bases, with 15 bases between. The CDR3 protein is CSAPSPGGEQFF. The CDR3, as DNA: TGCAGTGCCCCTAGTCCCGGGGGTGAGCAGTTCTTC.

This clonotype was detected many times. The CDR3 bases are TGCGCCAGCAGCTACCTGAAGCGGGAGGGCCAAGGCTCTGGGGCCAACGTCCTGACTTTC. Protein product: CASSYLKREGQGSGANVLTF. V usage is TRBV5-1 and J usage is TRBJ2-6; 10 bases match TRBD2. This CDR3 comprises 20 residues. Germline V gives CDR1 SGHRS, CDR2 YFSETQ. V gave up 3 bases and J gave up 0 bases; unmatched junction bases: 12.

This clonotype was counted ten times or more. The V gene is TRBV5-5, the J gene TRBJ2-5; 8 bases map to TRBD1. Germline trimming cut 2 bases from V and 8 bases from J; bases unmatched to any gene: 11. Germline lookup yields CDR1 SGHKS and CDR2 YYEKEE (reference sequence). The CDR3 totals 15 residues. CDR3 residues: CASSFSSGTGITQYF. Written as DNA, the CDR3 is TGTGCCAGCAGCTTCTCGTCCGGGACAGGCATAACCCAGTACTTC.

This clonotype was counted many times. The J gene is TRBJ1-6, the V gene TRBV10-3; D gene unclear. Germline V lookup: CDR1 ENHRY, CDR2 SYGVKD. V was cut by 10 bases and J by 9 bases, with 13 bases left in between. There are 12 residues in the CDR3. The CDR3 DNA follows: TGTGCCACTCAACACCCCGGTTCACCCCTCCACTTT. Its translation: CATQHPGSPLHF.

This clonotype was detected many times. The chain has TRBV20-1 and TRBJ2-5, with unresolved D. The CDR3 is 13 amino acids. Per the germline V gene, CDR1 is DFQATT and CDR2 is SNEGSKA (reference sequence). Deletions cut 2 bases from V and 2 bases from J, with 9 bases between. For the CDR3, the DNA is TGCAGTGCTAGAAGGGCAGTTCAAGAGACCCAGTACTTC. Protein sequence: CSARRAVQETQYF.

This chain connects TRBV30 to TRBJ2-5; D is uncertain. V lost 2 bases and J lost 3, with 16 bases in between. Germline loops: CDR1 GTSNPN, CDR2 SVGIG (reference sequence). The CDR3 contains 15 residues. The DNA of the CDR3 is TGTGCCTGGAGTCCCCCCAGAGGTTGGGAAGAGACCCAGTACTTC. It codes for CAWSPPRGWEETQYF.